This TCR beta chain came from a study of a mutant IDH1 vaccine in newly diagnosed glioma. At the level of the study: The study started vaccination 4-6 weeks after radiotherapy alone, or with temozolomide cycles.

A note on this clone: What it binds is not known.

Time point indicated: week 5, during vaccination. Doses consisted of 300 ug of mutant IDH1 20-mer peptide each, paired with topical imiquimod. Produced via immunoSEQ multiplex PCR; TCRdb's table is partial and in-frame only. Among 39,000 or so clones, approximately 80% were seen once, and the ten largest hold around 5.5%. This CDR3 contains 15 residues. V gave up 1 base and J gave up 1 base, with 10 bases separating them. Germline V gene sequence: CDR1 SEHNR, CDR2 FQNEAQ (reference sequence). This sequence was found in a man between 35 and 55 years old with glioma. The V gene is TRBV7-9, the J gene TRBJ1-1; maybe TRBD1 (6 bases). This material consisted of PBMCs, taken from a glioma patient whose treatment included an IDH1 peptide vaccine. CDR3 coding DNA: TGTGCCAGCAGCTTAGAGCGCAGGGGGAACACTGAAGCTTTCTTT. Translation gives CASSLERRGNTEAFF.